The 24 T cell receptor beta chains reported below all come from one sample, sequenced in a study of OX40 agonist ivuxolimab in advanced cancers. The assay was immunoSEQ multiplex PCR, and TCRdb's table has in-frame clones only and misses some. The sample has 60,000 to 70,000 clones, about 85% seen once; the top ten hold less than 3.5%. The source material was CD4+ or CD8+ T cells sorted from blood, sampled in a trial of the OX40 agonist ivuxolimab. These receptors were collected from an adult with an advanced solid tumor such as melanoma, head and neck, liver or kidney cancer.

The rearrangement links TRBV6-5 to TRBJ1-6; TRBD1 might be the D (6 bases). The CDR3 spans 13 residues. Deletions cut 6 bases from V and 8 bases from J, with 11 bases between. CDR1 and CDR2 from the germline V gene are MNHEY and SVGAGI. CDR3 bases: TGTGCCAGCAGACGGACAGCCTATTCACCCCTCCACTTT. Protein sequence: CASRRTAYSPLHF.

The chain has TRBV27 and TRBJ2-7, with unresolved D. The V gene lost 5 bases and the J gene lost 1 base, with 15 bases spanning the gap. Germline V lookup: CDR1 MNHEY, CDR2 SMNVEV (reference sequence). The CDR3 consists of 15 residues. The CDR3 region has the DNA TGTGCCAGCAGTCCCCGGCTCATCATGTCCTACGAGCAGTACTTC. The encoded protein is CASSPRLIMSYEQYF.

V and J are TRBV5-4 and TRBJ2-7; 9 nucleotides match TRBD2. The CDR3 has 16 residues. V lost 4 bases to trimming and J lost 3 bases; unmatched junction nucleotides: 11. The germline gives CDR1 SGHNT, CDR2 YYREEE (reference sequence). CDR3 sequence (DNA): TGTGCCAGCAGCCAAGGGGTAGCGGGAGAGGGCTACGAGCAGTACTTC. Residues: CASSQGVAGEGYEQYF.

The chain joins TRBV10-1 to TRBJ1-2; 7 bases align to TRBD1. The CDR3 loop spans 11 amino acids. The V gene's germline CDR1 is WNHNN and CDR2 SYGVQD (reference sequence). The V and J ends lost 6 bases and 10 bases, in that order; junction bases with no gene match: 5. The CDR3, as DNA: TGCGCCAGCAGGACAGGGAGTGACTACACCTTC. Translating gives CASRTGSDYTF.

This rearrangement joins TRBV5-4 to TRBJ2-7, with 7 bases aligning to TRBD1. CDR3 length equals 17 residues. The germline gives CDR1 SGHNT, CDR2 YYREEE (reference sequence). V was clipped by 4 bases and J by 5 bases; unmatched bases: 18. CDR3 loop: CASSRQAQTGSTDEQYF. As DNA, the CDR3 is TGTGCCAGCAGCCGCCAGGCCCAGACAGGGTCTACCGACGAGCAGTACTTC.

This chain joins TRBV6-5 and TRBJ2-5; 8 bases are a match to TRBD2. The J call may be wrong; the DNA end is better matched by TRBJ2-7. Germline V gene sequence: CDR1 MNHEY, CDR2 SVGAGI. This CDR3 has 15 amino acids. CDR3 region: CASSRTSGASYEQYF. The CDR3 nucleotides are TGTGCCAGCAGTCGTACTAGCGGAGCGTCCTACGAGCAGTACTTC.

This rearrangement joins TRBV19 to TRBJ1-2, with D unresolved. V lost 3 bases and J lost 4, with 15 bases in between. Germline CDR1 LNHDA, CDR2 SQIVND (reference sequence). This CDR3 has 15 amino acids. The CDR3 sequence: CASSILATSAYGYTF. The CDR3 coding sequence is TGTGCCAGTAGTATCTTGGCCACGTCGGCCTATGGCTACACCTTC.

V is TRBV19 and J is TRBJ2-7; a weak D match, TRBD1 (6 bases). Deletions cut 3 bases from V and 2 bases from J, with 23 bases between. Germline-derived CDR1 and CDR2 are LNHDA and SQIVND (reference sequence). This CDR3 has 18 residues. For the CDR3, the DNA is TGTGCCAGTAGTATCTCCTCGAAGTATCAGGGGCCGACCTACGAGCAGTACTTC. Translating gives CASSISSKYQGPTYEQYF.

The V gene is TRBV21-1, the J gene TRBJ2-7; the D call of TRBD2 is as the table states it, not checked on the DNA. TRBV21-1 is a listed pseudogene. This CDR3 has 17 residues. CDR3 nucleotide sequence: TGTGCCAGCAGCAAATGGACTAGCGGGAGAGTGGGTTACGAGCAGTACTTC. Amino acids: CASSKWTSGRVGYEQYF.

The CDR3 nucleotides are TGTGCCAGCTCACCCGGGACAGCCCTCCAAGAGACCCAGTACTTC. Its protein product is CASSPGTALQETQYF. The chain combines TRBV18 with TRBJ2-5; 7 nucleotides align to TRBD1. V lost 3 bases, J lost 1 base, and 5 bases stayed unmatched. Germline V gene sequence: CDR1 KGHSH, CDR2 LQKENI. The CDR3 is 15 amino acids.

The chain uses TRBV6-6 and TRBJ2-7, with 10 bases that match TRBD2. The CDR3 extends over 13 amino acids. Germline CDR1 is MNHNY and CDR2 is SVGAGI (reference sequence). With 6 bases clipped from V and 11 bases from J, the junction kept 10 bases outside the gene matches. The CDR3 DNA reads TGTGCCAGCAGGGGGACTAGCGTGCAACGTGAGTACTTC. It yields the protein CASRGTSVQREYF.

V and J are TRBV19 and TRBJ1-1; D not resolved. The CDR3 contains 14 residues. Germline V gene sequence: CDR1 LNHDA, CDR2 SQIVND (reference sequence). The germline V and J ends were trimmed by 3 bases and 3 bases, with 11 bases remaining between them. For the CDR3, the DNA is TGTGCCAGTAGTATGGTAGGGATCTACACTGAAGCTTTCTTT. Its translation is CASSMVGIYTEAFF.

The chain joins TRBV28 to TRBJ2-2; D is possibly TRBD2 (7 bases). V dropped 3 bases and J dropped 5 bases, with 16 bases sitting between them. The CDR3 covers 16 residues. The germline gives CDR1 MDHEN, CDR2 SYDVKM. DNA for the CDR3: TGTGCCAGCAGTTTCTTGAGAAGCGGGACAACCGGGGAGCTGTTTTTT. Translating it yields CASSFLRSGTTGELFF.

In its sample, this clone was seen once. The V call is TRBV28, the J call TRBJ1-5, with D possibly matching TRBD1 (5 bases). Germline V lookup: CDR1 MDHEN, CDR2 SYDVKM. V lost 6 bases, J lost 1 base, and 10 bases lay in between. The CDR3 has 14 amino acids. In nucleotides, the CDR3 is TGTGCCAGCAGAGGGGAGCCGAGCAATCAGCCCCAGCATTTT. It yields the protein CASRGEPSNQPQHF.

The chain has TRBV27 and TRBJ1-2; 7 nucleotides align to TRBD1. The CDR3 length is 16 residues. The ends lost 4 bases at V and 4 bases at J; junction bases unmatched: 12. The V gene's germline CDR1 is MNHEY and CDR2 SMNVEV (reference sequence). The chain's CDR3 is CASSSGQAIYSYGYTF. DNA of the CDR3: TGTGCCAGCAGTTCAGGACAGGCAATCTACTCCTATGGCTACACCTTC.

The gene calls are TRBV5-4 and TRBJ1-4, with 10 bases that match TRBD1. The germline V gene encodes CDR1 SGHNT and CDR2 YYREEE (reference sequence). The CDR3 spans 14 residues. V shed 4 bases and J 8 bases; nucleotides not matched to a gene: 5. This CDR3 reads CASSEGQGREKLFF. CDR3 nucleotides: TGTGCCAGCAGCGAGGGACAGGGGAGAGAAAAACTGTTTTTT.

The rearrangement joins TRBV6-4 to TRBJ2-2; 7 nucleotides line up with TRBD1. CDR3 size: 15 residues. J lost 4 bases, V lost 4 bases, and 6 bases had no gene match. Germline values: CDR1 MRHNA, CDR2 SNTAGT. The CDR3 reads CASSAQTGPTGELFF. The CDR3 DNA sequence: TGTGCCAGCAGTGCTCAGACAGGGCCCACCGGGGAGCTGTTTTTT.

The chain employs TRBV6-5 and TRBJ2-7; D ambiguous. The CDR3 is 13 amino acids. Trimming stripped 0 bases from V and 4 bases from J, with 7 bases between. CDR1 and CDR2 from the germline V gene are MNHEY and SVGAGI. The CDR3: CASSYSLLYEQYF. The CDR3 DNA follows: TGTGCCAGCAGTTACTCGCTGCTTTACGAGCAGTACTTC.

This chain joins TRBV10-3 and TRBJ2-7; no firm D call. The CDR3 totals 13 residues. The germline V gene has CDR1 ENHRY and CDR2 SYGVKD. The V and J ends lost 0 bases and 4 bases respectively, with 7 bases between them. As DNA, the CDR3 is TGTGCCATCAGTGAGTCGATATCGTACGAGCAGTACTTC. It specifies CAISESISYEQYF.

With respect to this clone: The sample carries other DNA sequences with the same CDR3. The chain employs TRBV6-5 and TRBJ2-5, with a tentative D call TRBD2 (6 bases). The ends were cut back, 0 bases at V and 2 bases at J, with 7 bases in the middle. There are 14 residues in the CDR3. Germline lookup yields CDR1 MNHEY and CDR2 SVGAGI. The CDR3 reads CASSYSGGQETQYF. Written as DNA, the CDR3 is TGTGCCAGCAGTTACTCCGGGGGACAAGAGACCCAGTACTTC.

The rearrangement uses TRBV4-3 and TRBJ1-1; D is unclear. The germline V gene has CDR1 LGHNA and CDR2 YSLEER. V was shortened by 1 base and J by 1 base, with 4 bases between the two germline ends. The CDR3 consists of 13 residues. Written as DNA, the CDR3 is TGCGCCAGCAGCCAAGCCGGGAACACTGAAGCTTTCTTT. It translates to CASSQAGNTEAFF.

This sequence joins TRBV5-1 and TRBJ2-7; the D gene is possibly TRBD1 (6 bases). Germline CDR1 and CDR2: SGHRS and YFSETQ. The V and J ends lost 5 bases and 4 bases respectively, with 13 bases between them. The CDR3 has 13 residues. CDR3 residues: CASRQGSKYEQYF. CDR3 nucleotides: TGCGCCAGCAGGCAGGGGTCTAAGTACGAGCAGTACTTC.

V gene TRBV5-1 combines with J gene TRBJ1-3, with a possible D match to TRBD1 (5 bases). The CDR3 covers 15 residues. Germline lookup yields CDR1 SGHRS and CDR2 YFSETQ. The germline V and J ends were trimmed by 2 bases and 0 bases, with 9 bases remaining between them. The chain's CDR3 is CASSFDSYSGNTIYF. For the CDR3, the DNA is TGCGCCAGCAGCTTCGACAGCTACTCTGGAAACACCATATATTTT.

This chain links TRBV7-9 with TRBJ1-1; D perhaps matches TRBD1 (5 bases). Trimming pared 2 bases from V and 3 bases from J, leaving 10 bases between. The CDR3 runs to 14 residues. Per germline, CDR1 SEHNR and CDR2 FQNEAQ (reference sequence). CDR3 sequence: CASSLLGEHTEAFF. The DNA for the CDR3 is TGTGCCAGCAGCTTATTGGGGGAGCACACTGAAGCTTTCTTT. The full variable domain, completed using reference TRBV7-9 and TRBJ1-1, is DTGVSQNPRHKITKRGQNVTFRCDPISEHNRLYWYRQTLGQGPEFLTYFQNEAQLEKSRLLSDRFSAERPKGSFSTLEIQRTEQGDSAMYLCASSLLGEHTEAFFGQGTRLTVV.